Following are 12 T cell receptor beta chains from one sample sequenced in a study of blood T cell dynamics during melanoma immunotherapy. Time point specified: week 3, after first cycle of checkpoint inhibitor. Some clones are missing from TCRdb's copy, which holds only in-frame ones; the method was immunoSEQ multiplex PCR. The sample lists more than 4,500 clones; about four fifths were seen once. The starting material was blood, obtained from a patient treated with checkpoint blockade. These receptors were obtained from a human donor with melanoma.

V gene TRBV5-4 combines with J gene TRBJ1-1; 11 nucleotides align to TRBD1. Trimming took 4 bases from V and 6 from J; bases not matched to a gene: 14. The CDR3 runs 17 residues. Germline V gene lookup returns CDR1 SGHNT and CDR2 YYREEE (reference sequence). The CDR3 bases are TGTGCCAGCAGCACCGGCGGGACAGGGGGGGTTGGGGCTGAAGCTTTCTTT. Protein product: CASSTGGTGGVGAEAFF.

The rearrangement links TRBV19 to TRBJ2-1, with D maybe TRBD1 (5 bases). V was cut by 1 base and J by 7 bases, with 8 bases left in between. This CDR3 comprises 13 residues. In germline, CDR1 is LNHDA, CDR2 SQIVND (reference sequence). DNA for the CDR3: TGTGCCAGTAGTATAGTGGCAGGGAATGAGCAGTTCTTC. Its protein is CASSIVAGNEQFF.

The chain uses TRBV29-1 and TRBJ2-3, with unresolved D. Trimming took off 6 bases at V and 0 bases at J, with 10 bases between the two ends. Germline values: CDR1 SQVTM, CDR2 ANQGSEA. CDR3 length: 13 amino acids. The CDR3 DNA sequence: TGCAGCGTGGAATGGCGTAGCACAGATACGCAGTATTTT. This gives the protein CSVEWRSTDTQYF.

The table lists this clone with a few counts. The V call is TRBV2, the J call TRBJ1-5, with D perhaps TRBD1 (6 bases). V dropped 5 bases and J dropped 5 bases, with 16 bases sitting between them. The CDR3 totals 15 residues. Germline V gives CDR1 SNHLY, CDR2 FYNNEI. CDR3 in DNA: TGTGCCAGCAGTTCAAATGTGGGGGGCTATCAGCCCCAGCATTTT. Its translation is CASSSNVGGYQPQHF. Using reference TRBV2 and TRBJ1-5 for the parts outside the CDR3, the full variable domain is EPEVTQTPSHQVTQMGQEVILRCVPISNHLYFYWYRQILGQKVEFLVSFYNNEISEKSEIFDDQFSVERPDGSNFTLKIRSTKLEDSAMYFCASSSNVGGYQPQHFGDGTRLSIL.

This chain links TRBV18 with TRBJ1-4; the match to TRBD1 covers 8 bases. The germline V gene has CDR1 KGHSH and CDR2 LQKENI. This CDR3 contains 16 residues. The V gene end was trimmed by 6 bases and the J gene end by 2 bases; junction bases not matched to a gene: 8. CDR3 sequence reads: CASSPDRASTNEKLFF. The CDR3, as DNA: TGTGCCAGCTCCCCGGACAGGGCCTCGACTAATGAAAAACTGTTTTTT.

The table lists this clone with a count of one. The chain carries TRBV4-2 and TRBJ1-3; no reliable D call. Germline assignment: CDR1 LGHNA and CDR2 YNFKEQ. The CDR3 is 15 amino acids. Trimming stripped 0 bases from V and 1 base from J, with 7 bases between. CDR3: CASSQDWVSGNTIYF. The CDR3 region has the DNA TGTGCCAGCAGCCAAGATTGGGTTTCTGGAAACACCATATATTTT.

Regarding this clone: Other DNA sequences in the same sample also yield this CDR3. The CDR3, as DNA: TGCGCCAGCAGCTTGGGAGCGGGAGTCTCCTACAATGAGCAGTTCTTC. Its protein is CASSLGAGVSYNEQFF. The J gene is TRBJ2-1, the V gene TRBV5-1, with 8 bases aligning to TRBD2. Germline V gives CDR1 SGHRS, CDR2 YFSETQ. V trimming: 0 bases; J trimming: 0 bases; junction bases outside the gene matches: 2. The CDR3 consists of 16 residues.

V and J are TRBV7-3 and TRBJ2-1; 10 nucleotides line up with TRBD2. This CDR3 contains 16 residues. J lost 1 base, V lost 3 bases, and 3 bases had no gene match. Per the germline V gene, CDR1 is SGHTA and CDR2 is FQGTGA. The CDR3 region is CASSLSSGGSYNEQFF. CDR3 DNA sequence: TGTGCCAGCAGCTTGTCTAGCGGGGGTTCCTACAATGAGCAGTTCTTC.

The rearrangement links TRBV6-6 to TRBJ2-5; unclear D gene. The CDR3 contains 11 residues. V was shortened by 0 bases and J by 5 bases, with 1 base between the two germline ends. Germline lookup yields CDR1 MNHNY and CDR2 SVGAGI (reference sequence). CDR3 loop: CASSYSETQYF. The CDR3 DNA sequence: TGTGCCAGCAGTTACTCTGAGACCCAGTACTTC.

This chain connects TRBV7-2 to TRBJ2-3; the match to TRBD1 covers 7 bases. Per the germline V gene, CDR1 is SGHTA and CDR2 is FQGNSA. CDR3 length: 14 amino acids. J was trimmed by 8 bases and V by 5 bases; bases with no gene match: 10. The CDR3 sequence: CASSPDRVRGTQYF. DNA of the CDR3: TGTGCCAGCAGCCCTGACAGGGTTCGGGGTACGCAGTATTTT. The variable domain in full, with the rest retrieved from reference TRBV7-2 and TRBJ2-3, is GAGVSQSPSNKVTEKGKDVELRCDPISGHTALYWYRQSLGQGLEFLIYFQGNSAPDKSGLPSDRFSAERTGGSVSTLTIQRTQQEDSAVYLCASSPDRVRGTQYFGPGTRLTVL.

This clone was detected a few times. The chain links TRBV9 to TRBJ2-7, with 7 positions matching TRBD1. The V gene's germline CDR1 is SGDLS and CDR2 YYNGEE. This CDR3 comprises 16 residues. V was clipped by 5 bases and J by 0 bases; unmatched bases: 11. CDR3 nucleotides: TGTGCCAGCAGTCCACAGGGGACAACGAGCTCCTACGAGCAGTACTTC. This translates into CASSPQGTTSSYEQYF.

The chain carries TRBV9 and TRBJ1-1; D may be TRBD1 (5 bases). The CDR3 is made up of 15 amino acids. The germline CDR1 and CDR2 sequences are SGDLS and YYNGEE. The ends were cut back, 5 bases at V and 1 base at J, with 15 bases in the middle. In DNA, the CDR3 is TGTGCCAGCAGTGTCTTATCAACAGGGAACACTGAAGCTTTCTTT. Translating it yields CASSVLSTGNTEAFF. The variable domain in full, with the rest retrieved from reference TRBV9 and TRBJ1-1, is DSGVTQTPKHLITATGQRVTLRCSPRSGDLSVYWYQQSLDQGLQFLIQYYNGEERAKGNILERFSAQQFPDLHSELNLSSLELGDSALYFCASSVLSTGNTEAFFGQGTRLTVV.